Shown below are 9 T cell receptor beta chains from a single sample sequenced in a study of T-cell memory formation after mild COVID-19. TCRdb recomputed calls from the 5' RACE reads with MiXCR, one row per CDR3 protein. The sample lists 100,000 to 150,000 distinct CDR3 sequences; 15% to 20% were seen once. The sample comprised PBMCs or a T cell subset sorted from them (not recorded which). The receptors derive from a man aged 18 to 30 who had mild COVID-19 (a few samples of this study predate the infection). Cell type and time point are not known.

This chain uses TRBV7-2 with TRBJ2-5; D is perhaps TRBD2 (7 bases). The CDR3 contains 14 residues. Trimming took off 5 bases at V and 5 bases at J, with 15 bases between the two ends. Germline CDR1 reads SGHTA; CDR2 reads FQGNSA. Here the CDR3 DNA reads TGTGCCAGCAGCGTTGGGGGGGGGCCGGAGACCCAGTACTTC. Residues: CASSVGGGPETQYF.

This clonotype was detected many times. The V and J genes are TRBV27 and TRBJ1-5, with D maybe TRBD1 (5 bases). CDR3 length equals 13 residues. The germline V gene has CDR1 MNHEY and CDR2 SMNVEV (reference sequence). Between the trimmed V and J ends, which lost 8 bases and 1 base, there was a span of 9 bases. DNA of the CDR3: TGTGCCAGCGTCGGGGCCAGCAATCAGCCCCAGCATTTT. Translated, it gives CASVGASNQPQHF.

V usage is TRBV2 and J usage is TRBJ1-5; D is undetermined. V was pared by 5 bases and J by 9 bases, with 14 bases between. There are 13 residues in the CDR3. Germline lookup yields CDR1 SNHLY and CDR2 FYNNEI. CDR3 in DNA: TGTGCCAGCAGTTTGGAGTGGTCGGGGCCCCAGCATTTT. Its translation is CASSLEWSGPQHF.

This clonotype was counted a few times. The chain carries TRBV5-1 and TRBJ2-3; 7 nucleotides line up with TRBD2. The V gene's germline CDR1 is SGHRS and CDR2 YFSETQ. V gave up 1 base and J gave up 4 bases; unmatched junction bases: 6. The CDR3 is 15 amino acids. The CDR3 spells CASSLQGEGSDTQYF. The CDR3 bases are TGCGCCAGCAGCTTGCAAGGGGAGGGGTCAGATACGCAGTATTTT.

There are many counts of this clonotype. The V gene is TRBV7-2, the J gene TRBJ2-3; 14 positions match TRBD2. CDR1 is SGHTA, CDR2 FQGNSA, per germline. CDR3 length equals 20 residues. The ends lost 3 bases at V and 0 bases at J; junction bases unmatched: 11. CDR3 amino acids: CASSFTPRTSGGPSTDTQYF. The CDR3 DNA sequence: TGTGCCAGCAGCTTTACCCCCAGGACTAGCGGGGGGCCCAGCACAGATACGCAGTATTTT.

The J gene is TRBJ1-2, the V gene TRBV29-1; tentative D call: TRBD1 (6 bases). The CDR3 totals 11 residues. Between the trimmed V and J ends, which lost 4 bases and 4 bases, there was a span of 7 bases. The V gene's germline CDR1 is SQVTM and CDR2 ANQGSEA. The CDR3 DNA reads as TGCAGCGTTGGGACAGTCTATGGCTACACCTTC. It encodes CSVGTVYGYTF.

The genes are TRBV7-2 and TRBJ2-1, with D possibly matching TRBD1 (6 bases). This CDR3 is 13 amino acids long. Germline values: CDR1 SGHTA, CDR2 FQGNSA. Trimming took off 4 bases at V and 10 bases at J, with 14 bases between the two ends. CDR3 DNA sequence: TGTGCCAGCAGCTCAGGGGATAGGAGAGAGCAGTTCTTC. It translates to CASSSGDRREQFF.

The V and J genes are TRBV5-5 and TRBJ1-6; 7 bases map to TRBD1. Losses at the gene ends were 1 base for V and 3 bases for J; bases not matched to a gene: 7. Per germline, CDR1 SGHKS and CDR2 YYEKEE (reference sequence). The length of the CDR3 is 17 residues. The CDR3: CASSLTRAGGYNSPLHF. The CDR3 nucleotides read TGTGCCAGCAGCTTGACTCGGGCAGGGGGCTATAATTCACCCCTCCACTTT.

The chain couples TRBV7-2 to TRBJ1-1; D gene unclear. Germline CDR1 and CDR2: SGHTA and FQGNSA. Deletions cut 5 bases from V and 1 base from J, with 8 bases between. The CDR3 sequence is 13 residues long. DNA for the CDR3: TGTGCCAGCAGCGCATCAAAGAACACTGAAGCTTTCTTT. Its protein is CASSASKNTEAFF. The full variable domain, with the rest looked up from reference TRBV7-2 and TRBJ1-1, is GAGVSQSPSNKVTEKGKDVELRCDPISGHTALYWYRQSLGQGLEFLIYFQGNSAPDKSGLPSDRFSAERTGGSVSTLTIQRTQQEDSAVYLCASSASKNTEAFFGQGTRLTVV.